These T cell receptor beta chains were read from a single sample in a study of control samples from healthy donors and cancer patients. TCRdb's table, derived via immunoSEQ multiplex PCR, lists solely in-frame clones and lacks some. Here the sample spans roughly 170,000 clones, 88% being singletons. Sequenced: blood. These TCRs come from a woman in her twenties or thirties in good health. Both conserved end residues are part of each CDR3. D genes are given only for firm matches. Clone size appears in some rows only: once, few, many, or a class for an expanded clone.

NA | NA | TRBJ2-4 | TRBV5-1 | TGCGCCAGCAGCTTGGGACGCCAATCGGCCAAAAACATTCAGTACTTC | CASSLGRQSAKNIQYF
NA | TRBD1 | TRBJ1-2 | TRBV6-5 | TGTGCCAGCAGTCCCCCCGGGACAGGGTTTGGCTACACCTTC | CASSPPGTGFGYTF
NA | NA | TRBJ2-1 | TRBV19 | TGTGCCAGTAGGACCACAGGGAGGACACGAAATGAGCAGTTCTTC | CASRTTGRTRNEQFF
NA | NA | TRBJ2-5 | TRBV9 | TGTGCCAGCAGCGTAGAGGGGTCCGGGTTGGGGACCCAGTACTTC | CASSVEGSGLGTQYF
NA | TRBD2 | TRBJ2-5 | TRBV5-1 | TGCGCCAGCAGCTCCAATAGCGGGGAGGAGACCCAGTACTTC | CASSSNSGEETQYF
NA | NA | TRBJ1-2 | TRBV19 | TGTGCCAGTAGTATAGGGATCGCGGATGGCTACACCTTC | CASSIGIADGYTF
NA | TRBD1 | TRBJ2-7 | TRBV3-1/TRBV3-2 | TGTGCCAGCAGCCAACGACAGGGCATAGACGAGCAGTACTTC | CASSQRQGIDEQYF
NA | TRBD2 | TRBJ2-3 | TRBV10-1 | TGCGCCAGCAGCTCCTCACTAGCGGGGGGGTCAGATACGCAGTATTTT | CASSSSLAGGSDTQYF
NA | TRBD1 | TRBJ1-6 | TRBV28 | TGTGCCAGCAGTCCAGGGGCAGGGGGTTCACCCCTCCACTTT | CASSPGAGGSPLHF
NA | NA | TRBJ2-3 | TRBV27 | TGTGCCAGCAGTCACTGGACAGATACGCAGTATTTT | CASSHWTDTQYF
NA | TRBD1 | TRBJ1-2 | TRBV3-1/TRBV3-2 | TGTGCCAGCAGCCCCCGTCGGACAGGCGGCTACACCTTC | CASSPRRTGGYTF
NA | TRBD1 | TRBJ2-2 | TRBV6-5 | TGTGCCAGCAGTCGACAGGGGGCGCTGACCGGGGAGCTGTTTTTT | CASSRQGALTGELFF
NA | TRBD1 | TRBJ2-2 | TRBV29-1 | TGCAGCGTTGAAGGTCCCCCTGGACAGGGAGGAAGAACCGGGGAGCTGTTTTTT | CSVEGPPGQGGRTGELFF
few | NA | TRBJ2-1 | TRBV29-1 | TGCAGCGTTGATAGCGAGAGCTCCTACAATGAGCAGTTCTTC | CSVDSESSYNEQFF